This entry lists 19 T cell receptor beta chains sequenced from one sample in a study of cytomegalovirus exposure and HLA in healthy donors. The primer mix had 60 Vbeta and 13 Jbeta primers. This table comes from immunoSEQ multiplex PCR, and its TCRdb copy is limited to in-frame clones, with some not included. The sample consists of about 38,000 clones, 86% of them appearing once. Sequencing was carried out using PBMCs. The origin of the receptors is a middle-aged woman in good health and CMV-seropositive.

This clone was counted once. The CDR3 DNA follows: TGTGCCAGCAGCTCGGACAGGGAGCATGGCTACACCTTC. Protein product: CASSSDREHGYTF. The gene calls are TRBV7-2 and TRBJ1-2; 8 bases are shared with TRBD1. Germline CDR1 reads SGHTA; CDR2 reads FQGNSA. Losses at the gene ends were 4 bases for V and 6 bases for J; bases not matched to a gene: 4. The CDR3 covers 13 residues.

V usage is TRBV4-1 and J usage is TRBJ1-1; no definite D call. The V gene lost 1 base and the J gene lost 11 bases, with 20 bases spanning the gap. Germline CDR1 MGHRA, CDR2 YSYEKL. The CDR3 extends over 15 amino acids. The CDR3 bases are TGCGCCAGCAGCCAAGTCGGTGGCAGGCAAACTGGGGCTTTCTTT. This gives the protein CASSQVGGRQTGAFF.

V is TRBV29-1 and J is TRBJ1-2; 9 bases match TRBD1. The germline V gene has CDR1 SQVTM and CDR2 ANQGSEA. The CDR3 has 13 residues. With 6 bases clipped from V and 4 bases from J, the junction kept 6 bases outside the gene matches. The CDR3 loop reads CSVDRGYSYGYTF. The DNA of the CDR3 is TGCAGCGTGGACAGGGGCTACTCCTATGGCTACACCTTC. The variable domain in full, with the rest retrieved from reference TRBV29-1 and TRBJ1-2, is SAVISQKPSRDICQRGTSLTIQCQVDSQVTMMFWYRQQPGQSLTLIATANQGSEATYESGFVIDKFPISRPNLTFSTLTVSNMSPEDSSIYLCSVDRGYSYGYTFGSGTRLTVV.

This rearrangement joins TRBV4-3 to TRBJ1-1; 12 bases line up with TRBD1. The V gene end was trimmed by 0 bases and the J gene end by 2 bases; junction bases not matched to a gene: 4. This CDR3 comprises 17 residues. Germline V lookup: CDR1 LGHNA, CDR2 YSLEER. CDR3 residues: CASSQEWGTGGNTEAFF. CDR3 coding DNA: TGCGCCAGCAGCCAAGAATGGGGGACAGGGGGCAACACTGAAGCTTTCTTT.

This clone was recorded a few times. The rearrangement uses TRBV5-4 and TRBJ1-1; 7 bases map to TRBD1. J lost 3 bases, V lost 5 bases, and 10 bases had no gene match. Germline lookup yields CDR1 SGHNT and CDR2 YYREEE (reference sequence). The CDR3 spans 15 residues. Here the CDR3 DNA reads TGTGCCAGCAGGCCCGGGACAGAGTTCTACACTGAAGCTTTCTTT. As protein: CASRPGTEFYTEAFF.

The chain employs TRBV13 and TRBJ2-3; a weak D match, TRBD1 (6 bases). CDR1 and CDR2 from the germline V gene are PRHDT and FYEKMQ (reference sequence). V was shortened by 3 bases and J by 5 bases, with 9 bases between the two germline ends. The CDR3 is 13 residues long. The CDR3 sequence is CASSFNREDTQYF. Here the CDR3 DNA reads TGTGCCAGCAGCTTCAACAGGGAAGATACGCAGTATTTT.

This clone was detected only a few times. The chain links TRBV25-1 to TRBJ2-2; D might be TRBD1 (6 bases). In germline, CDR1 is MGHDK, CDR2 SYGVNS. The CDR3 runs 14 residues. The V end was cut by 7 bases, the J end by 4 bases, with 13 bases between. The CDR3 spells CASNTGSRTGELFF. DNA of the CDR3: TGTGCCAGCAACACAGGGTCGCGCACCGGGGAGCTGTTTTTT.

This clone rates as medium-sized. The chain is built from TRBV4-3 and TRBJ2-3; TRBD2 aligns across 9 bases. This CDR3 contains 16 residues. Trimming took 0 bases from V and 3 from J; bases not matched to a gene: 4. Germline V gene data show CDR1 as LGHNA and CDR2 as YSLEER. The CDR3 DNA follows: TGCGCCAGCAGCCAAGAACGGCGGGGGGGTACAGATACGCAGTATTTT. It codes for CASSQERRGGTDTQYF.

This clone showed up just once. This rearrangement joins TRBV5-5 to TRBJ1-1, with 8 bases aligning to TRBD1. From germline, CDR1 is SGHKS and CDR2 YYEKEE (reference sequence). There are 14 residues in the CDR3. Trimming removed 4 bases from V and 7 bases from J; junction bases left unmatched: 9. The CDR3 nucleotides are TGTGCCAGCAGCGTAGACAGGGGTGACGTTGAAGCTTTCTTT. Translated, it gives CASSVDRGDVEAFF.

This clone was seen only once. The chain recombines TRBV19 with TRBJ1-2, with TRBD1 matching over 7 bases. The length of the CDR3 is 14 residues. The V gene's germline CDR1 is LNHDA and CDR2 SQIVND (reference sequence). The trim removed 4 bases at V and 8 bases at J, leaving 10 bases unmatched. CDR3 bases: TGTGCCAGTAGTACCATGACAGGGTCCGGGGGCTACACCTTC. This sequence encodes CASSTMTGSGGYTF.

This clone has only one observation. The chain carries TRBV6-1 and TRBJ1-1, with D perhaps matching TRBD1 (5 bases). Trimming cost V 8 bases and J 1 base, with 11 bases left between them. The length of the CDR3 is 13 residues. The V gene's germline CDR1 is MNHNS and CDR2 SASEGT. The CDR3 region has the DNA TGTGCCAGCGAATGGGGCGGGAACACTGAAGCTTTCTTT. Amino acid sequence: CASEWGGNTEAFF.

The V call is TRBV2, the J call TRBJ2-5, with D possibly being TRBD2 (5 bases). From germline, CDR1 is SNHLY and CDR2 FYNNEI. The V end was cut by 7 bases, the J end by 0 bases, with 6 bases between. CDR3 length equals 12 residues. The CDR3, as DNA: TGTGCCAGCAACGGGGACCAAGAGACCCAGTACTTC. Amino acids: CASNGDQETQYF.

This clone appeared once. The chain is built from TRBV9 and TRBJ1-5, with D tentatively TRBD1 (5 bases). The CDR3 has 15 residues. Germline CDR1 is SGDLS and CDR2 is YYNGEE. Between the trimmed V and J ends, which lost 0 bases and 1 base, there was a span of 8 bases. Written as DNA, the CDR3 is TGTGCCAGCAGCGTAGCGGGGGTGAGCAATCAGCCCCAGCATTTT. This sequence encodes CASSVAGVSNQPQHF.

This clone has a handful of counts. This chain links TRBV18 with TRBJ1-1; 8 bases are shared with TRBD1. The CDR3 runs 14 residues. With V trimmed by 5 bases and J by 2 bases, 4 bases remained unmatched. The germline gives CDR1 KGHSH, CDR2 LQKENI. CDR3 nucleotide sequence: TGTGCCAGCTCATCCGGACAGGGCAACACTGAAGCTTTCTTT. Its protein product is CASSSGQGNTEAFF.

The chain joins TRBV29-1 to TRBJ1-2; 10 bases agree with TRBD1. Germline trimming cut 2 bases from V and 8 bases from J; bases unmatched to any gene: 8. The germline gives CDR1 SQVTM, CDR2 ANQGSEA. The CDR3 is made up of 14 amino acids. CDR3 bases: TGCAGCGTTGAATACGACAGGGGGCGACAGGGCTACACCTTC. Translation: CSVEYDRGRQGYTF.

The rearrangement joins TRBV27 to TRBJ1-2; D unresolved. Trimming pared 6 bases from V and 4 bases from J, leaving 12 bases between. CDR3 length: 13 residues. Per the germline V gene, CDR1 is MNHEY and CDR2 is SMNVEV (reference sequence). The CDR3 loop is CASSPAGSYGYTF. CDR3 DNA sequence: TGTGCCAGCAGCCCCGCCGGTTCCTATGGCTACACCTTC.

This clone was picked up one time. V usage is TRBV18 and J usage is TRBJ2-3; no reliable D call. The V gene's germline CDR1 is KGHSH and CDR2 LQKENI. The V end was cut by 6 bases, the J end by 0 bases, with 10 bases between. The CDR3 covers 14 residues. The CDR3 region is CASSRDTSTDTQYF. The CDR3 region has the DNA TGTGCCAGCTCCCGTGATACTAGCACAGATACGCAGTATTTT.

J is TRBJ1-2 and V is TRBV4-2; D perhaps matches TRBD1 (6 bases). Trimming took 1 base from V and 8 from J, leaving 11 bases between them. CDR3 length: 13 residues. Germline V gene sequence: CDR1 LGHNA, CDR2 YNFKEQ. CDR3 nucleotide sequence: TGTGCCAGCAGCCAAGGGACAGCCAAAGGCTACACCTTC. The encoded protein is CASSQGTAKGYTF.

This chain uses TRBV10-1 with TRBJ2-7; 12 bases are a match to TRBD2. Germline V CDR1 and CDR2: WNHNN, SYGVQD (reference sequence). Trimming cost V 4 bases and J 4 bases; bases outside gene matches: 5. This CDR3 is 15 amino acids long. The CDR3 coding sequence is TGCGCCAGCAGTGGCTCCGGGACTAGCGGGTACGAGCAGTACTTC. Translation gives CASSGSGTSGYEQYF.